This T cell receptor beta chain was found in a study of neurological immune-mediated disorders. Regarding time point: longitudinal time-point 3. This clonotype was detected many times. Using its own MiXCR run on the 5' RACE reads, TCRdb lists one record per CDR3 protein. The table has under 100,000 distinct CDR3 sequences, 4.3% seen once. The sequenced sample was PBMCs. This TCR came from a woman in her sixties or seventies with multiple sclerosis.

CDR3 coding DNA: TGTGCCATTCGGGGGGGGGGCCTTGGGTACCCCGGGGAGCTGTTTTTT. Encoded protein: CAIRGGGLGYPGELFF. The chain has TRBV6-1 and TRBJ2-2, with 8 bases fitting TRBD2. The germline CDR1 and CDR2 sequences are MNHNS and SASEGT. V was pared by 10 bases and J by 6 bases, with 16 bases of the junction left unmatched. This CDR3 has 16 amino acids.